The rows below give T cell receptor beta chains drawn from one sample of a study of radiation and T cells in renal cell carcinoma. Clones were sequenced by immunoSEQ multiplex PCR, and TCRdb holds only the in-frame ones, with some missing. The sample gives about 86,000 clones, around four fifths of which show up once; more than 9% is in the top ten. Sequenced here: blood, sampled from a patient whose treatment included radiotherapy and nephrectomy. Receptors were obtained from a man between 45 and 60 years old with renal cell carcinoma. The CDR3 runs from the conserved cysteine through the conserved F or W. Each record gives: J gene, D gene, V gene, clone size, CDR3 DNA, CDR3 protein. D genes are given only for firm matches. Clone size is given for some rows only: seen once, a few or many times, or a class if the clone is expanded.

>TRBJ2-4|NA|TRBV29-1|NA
TGCAGCGTTGGGCTAGCTTCAGGAGGGGGCATTCAGTACTTC
CSVGLASGGGIQYF
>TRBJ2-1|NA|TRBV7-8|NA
TGTGCCAGCAGCATGGGACCGAAAGTTAGTGAGCAGTTCTTC
CASSMGPKVSEQFF
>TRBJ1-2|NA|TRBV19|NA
TGTGCCACCAACAGTATTAGGGCGACCCAACCTTACTATGGCTACACCTTC
CATNSIRATQPYYGYTF
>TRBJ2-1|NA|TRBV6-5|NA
TGTGCCAGCAGCCAAGCACTCCATGGCAATGAGCAGTTCTTC
CASSQALHGNEQFF
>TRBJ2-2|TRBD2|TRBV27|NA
TGTGCCAGCACATCGGGGTACATCGAGGGAGGGCCGGTTGGAGTAGGCACCGGGGAGCTGTTTTTT
CASTSGYIEGGPVGVGTGELFF
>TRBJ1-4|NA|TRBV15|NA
TGTGCCACCAGCAGAGGGGGGGCTTATGAAAAACTGTTTTTT
CATSRGGAYEKLFF
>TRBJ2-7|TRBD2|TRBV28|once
TGTGCCAGCAGTTCCCCGGGACTAGCGGGAGGATACGAGCAGTACTTC
CASSSPGLAGGYEQYF
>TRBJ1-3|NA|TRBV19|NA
TGTGCCAGTAGTCCTTTTGGCCGCTCTGGAAACACCATATATTTT
CASSPFGRSGNTIYF
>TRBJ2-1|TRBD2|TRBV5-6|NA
TGTGCCAGCAGCTGGATGACTAGCGGGAGGGACAATGAGCAGTTCTTC
CASSWMTSGRDNEQFF
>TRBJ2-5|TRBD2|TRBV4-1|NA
TGCGCCAGCAGCCAAGGACTAGCGGGCCCGAAGGGGGGGACCCAGTACTTC
CASSQGLAGPKGGTQYF
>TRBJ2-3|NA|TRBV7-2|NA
TGTGCCAGCAGCTTAAGTTTCCGCACAGATACGCAGTATTTT
CASSLSFRTDTQYF
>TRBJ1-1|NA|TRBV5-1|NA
TGCGCCAGCAGCTTTACAGGAGTCACTGAAGCTTTCTTT
CASSFTGVTEAFF
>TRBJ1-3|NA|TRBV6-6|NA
TGTGCCACCTCCCCCGGAGGAAACACCATATATTTT
CATSPGGNTIYF
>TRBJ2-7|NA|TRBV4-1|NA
TGCGCCAGCAGCTATCGTGGGGATCCCTCCTACGAGCAGTACTTC
CASSYRGDPSYEQYF
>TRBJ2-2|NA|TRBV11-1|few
TGTGCCAGCAGCTTAGCTGTAGAAGGGGAGCTGTTTTTT
CASSLAVEGELFF
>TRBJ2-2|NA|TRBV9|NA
TGTGCCAGCAAGCCCGGAGGGACCGCCAACACCGGGGAGCTGTTTTTT
CASKPGGTANTGELFF
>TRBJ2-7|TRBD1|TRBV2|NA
TGTGCCAGCAGCTACAGGGGATACGAGCAGTACTTC
CASSYRGYEQYF
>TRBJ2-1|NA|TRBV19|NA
TGTGCCAGTAGTGTTACAGGTTCCCATGAGCAGTTCTTC
CASSVTGSHEQFF
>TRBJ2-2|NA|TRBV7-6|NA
TGTGCCAGCAGCTTATCTGGTTTCACCGGGGAGCTGTTTTTT
CASSLSGFTGELFF
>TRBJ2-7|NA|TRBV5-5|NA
TGTGCCAGCAGCTTGCTGGGAACATCTATTGGATCCGAGCAGTACTTC
CASSLLGTSIGSEQYF
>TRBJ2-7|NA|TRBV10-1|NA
TGCGCCAGCAGTGATCAGGGCAGCGGAACCTACGAGCAGTACTTC
CASSDQGSGTYEQYF
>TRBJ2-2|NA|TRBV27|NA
TGTGCCAGCAGGAAATCCGGACGACACCACACCGGGGAGCTGTTTTTT
CASRKSGRHHTGELFF
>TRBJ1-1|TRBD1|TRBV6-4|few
TGTGCCAGCAGTGCGGGACAGGTGAACACTGAAGCTTTCTTT
CASSAGQVNTEAFF
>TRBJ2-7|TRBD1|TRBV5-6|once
TGTGCCAGCAGCTTGGCTCCGGGACAGGGCCCCGAGCAGTACTTC
CASSLAPGQGPEQYF
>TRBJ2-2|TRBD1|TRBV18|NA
TGTGCCAGCTCACCACTAGTATCCCGGGACAGGGTTTCCGGGGAGCTGTTTTTT
CASSPLVSRDRVSGELFF
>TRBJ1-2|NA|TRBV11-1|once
TGTGCCAGCAGCCCCCAGGGGCCCGCTTATGGCTACACCTTC
CASSPQGPAYGYTF
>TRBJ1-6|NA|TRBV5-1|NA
TGCGCCAGCAGCTCAGGGTTCGAGGGGGAACCCCTCCACTTT
CASSSGFEGEPLHF
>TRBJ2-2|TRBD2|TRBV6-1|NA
TGTGCCAGCAGTGATCCTCGTAGCGGGTTTGAAACCGGGGAGCTGTTTTTT
CASSDPRSGFETGELFF
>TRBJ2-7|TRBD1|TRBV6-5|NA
TGTGCCAGCAGTTACTCGGGGACAGCCTACTACGAGCAGTACTTC
CASSYSGTAYYEQYF
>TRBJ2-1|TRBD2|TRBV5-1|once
TGCGCCAGCAGCTTGTGGTCTAGCGGGAGTTCCAATGAGCAGTTCTTC
CASSLWSSGSSNEQFF
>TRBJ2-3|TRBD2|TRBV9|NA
TGTGCCAGCAGCCCTACTAGCGGAACCACAGATACGCAGTATTTT
CASSPTSGTTDTQYF
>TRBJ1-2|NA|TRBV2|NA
TGTGCCAGCAGTCCCGCGGAGGTGACAGTTTATGGCTACACCTTC
CASSPAEVTVYGYTF
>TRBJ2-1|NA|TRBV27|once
TGTGCCAGCGGCCTAGCCACCTACAATGAGCAGTTCTTC
CASGLATYNEQFF
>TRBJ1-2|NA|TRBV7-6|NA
TGTGCCAGCAGCTTTATGGCCGACTATGGCTACACCTTC
CASSFMADYGYTF
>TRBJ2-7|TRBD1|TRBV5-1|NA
TGCGCCAGCACCGACCAGGGGGCCGCCGAGCAGTACTTC
CASTDQGAAEQYF
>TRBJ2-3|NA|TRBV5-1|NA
TGCGCCAGCAGCTTGGGGGGAATAGAGTCAGATACGCAGTATTTT
CASSLGGIESDTQYF
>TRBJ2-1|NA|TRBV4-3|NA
TGCGCCAGCAGCCAAGCGGGCGGGAAGTCCTACAATGAGCAGTTCTTC
CASSQAGGKSYNEQFF
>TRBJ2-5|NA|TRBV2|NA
TGTGCCAGCAGTGAACAGGGGTTGTTGGAGACCCAGTACTTC
CASSEQGLLETQYF
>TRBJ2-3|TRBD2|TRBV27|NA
TGTGCCAGCAGCCGAAATAGCGGGGGACGAGCAGATACGCAGTATTTT
CASSRNSGGRADTQYF
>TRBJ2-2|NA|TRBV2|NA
TGTGCCAGCACCATGCAGGGGCGGACCGGGGAGCTGTTTTTT
CASTMQGRTGELFF
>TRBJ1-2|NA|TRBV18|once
TGTGCCAGCTCACCCACCGGGACAACTAACTATGGCTACACCTTC
CASSPTGTTNYGYTF
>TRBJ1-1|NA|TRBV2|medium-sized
TGTGCCAGCAGTGTGGGAGAAGCTTTCTTT
CASSVGEAFF